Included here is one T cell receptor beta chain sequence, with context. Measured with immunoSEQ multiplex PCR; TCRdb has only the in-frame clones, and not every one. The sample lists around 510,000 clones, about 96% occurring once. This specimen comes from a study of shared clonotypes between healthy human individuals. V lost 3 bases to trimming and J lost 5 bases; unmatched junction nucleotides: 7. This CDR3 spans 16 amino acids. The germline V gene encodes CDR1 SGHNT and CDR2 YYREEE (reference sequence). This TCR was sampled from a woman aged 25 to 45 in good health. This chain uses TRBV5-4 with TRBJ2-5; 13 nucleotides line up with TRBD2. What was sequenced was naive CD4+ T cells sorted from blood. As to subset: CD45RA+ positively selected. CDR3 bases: TGTGCCAGCAGCTCGCCGGGACTAGCGGGAACCGAGACCCAGTACTTC. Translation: CASSSPGLAGTETQYF.